This T cell receptor beta chain was sequenced for a study of cytomegalovirus exposure and HLA in healthy donors. Notes on this clone: The antigen remains unidentified.

Germline lookup yields CDR1 SNHLY and CDR2 FYNNEI. The CDR3 length is 16 residues. V was cut by 7 bases and J by 7 bases, with 22 bases left in between. Broader study findings: Earlier analysis looked at TCR beta V segments, and most were productive about 90% or about 30% of the time. HLA allele associations emerged for 17,000 or so TCR beta sequences in a later analysis, at 0.05 false discovery rate. Reportedly, TCR beta sequences accurately predicted HLA-A and HLA-B alleles in most subjects. Indistinguishable V segments such as TRBV6-2 and TRBV6-3 were excluded.

A multiplex PCR was run with 60 Vbeta primers and 13 Jbeta primers. Sequencing used immunoSEQ multiplex PCR; TCRdb keeps in-frame clones, though not all of them. The data show roughly 170,000 clones, 80% to 90% seen once. The V gene is TRBV2, the J gene TRBJ1-4; D might be TRBD1 (5 bases). The sequenced sample was PBMCs. The sequence derives from a girl aged 2-10 years in good health and CMV-seropositive. The DNA for the CDR3 is TGTGCCAGCACCAGGGTAGGCGGGAGGATGGGTGAAAAACTGTTTTTT. Protein product: CASTRVGGRMGEKLFF.